The sequence of this TCR beta chain was determined in a study of blood T cell repertoires in COVID-19. Using immunoSEQ multiplex PCR, the repertoire was profiled, and TCRdb retains in-frame clones only, with some absent. This sample has 650,000 to 800,000 clones, with approximately 90% found just once. CDR1 and CDR2 (germline): GTSNPN, SVGIG (reference sequence). V lost 4 bases and J 5 bases, leaving 20 bases between the germline ends. The CDR3 is 15 amino acids. Sequencing was carried out using peripheral blood. The rearrangement uses TRBV30 and TRBJ1-1; D not certain. This receptor was taken from a woman between 18 and 29 years old with acute or convalescent COVID-19. The CDR3 DNA reads as TGTGCCTGGAAGTCATTCGTTGCAGTTACGACTGAAGCTTTCTTT. Translated, it gives CAWKSFVAVTTEAFF.